The 21 T cell receptor beta chains listed next were all sequenced from one sample in a study of blood T cells in healthy people across ages (dated by TCRdb to the mid-2010s). The library came from 5' RACE. The sample was run on an Illumina HiSeq 2500. A second PCR of roughly 6 to 11 cycles was run with a J-beta primer mix and a sample-barcoded 5' primer. TCRdb itself trimmed the public reads at Q25 with fastp, ran MiXCR and retained productive beta chains. Merged by CDR3 protein, the rows form single entries marked with the most common genes and DNA. This sample has approximately 800,000 distinct CDR3 sequences in its table, and 20% to 25% of those were observed once. The leading ten clones occupy more than 3% of the sample. Another study also made use of these data, one on T cells of mothers and their children.

The sample taken for sequencing was blood. The source is a boy aged 5-17 years in good health.

This clonotype occurred a few times. This rearrangement joins TRBV28 to TRBJ2-5; a possible D gene is TRBD2 (7 bases). The J call is doubtful: the DNA matches TRBJ2-7 better. This CDR3 has 13 residues. Germline CDR1 MDHEN, CDR2 SYDVKM. The CDR3 bases are TGTACCACCAGGGGCGGGAGTCGCTACGAGCAGTACTTC. Amino acids: CTTRGGSRYEQYF.

This rearrangement joins TRBV11-2 to TRBJ2-7; no firm D call. The V and J ends lost 4 bases and 4 bases respectively, with 11 bases between them. The germline gives CDR1 SGHAT, CDR2 FQNNGV. This CDR3 has 13 residues. CDR3 DNA sequence: TGTGCCAGCAGCTACATCCCCTTATACGAGCAGTACTTC. It is translated as CASSYIPLYEQYF.

J is TRBJ1-1 and V is TRBV29-1; D possibly corresponds to TRBD1 (6 bases). V was pared by 3 bases and J by 5 bases, with 13 bases between. From germline, CDR1 is SQVTM and CDR2 ANQGSEA. The CDR3 consists of 13 residues. The CDR3 sequence: CSVDWGLRTEAFF. Written as DNA, the CDR3 is TGCAGCGTTGATTGGGGGCTGCGGACTGAAGCTTTCTTT.

This clonotype occurred once. The V call is TRBV6-4, the J call TRBJ2-2, with D maybe TRBD2 (5 bases). Germline V gene data show CDR1 as MRHNA and CDR2 as SNTAGT. The CDR3 sequence is 14 residues long. V was cut by 3 bases and J by 4 bases, with 9 bases left in between. Here the CDR3 DNA reads TGTGCCAGCAGTGAAATTGCGGGCACCGGGGAGCTGTTTTTT. Amino acid sequence: CASSEIAGTGELFF.

This clonotype was seen only a few times. V usage is TRBV12-3 or TRBV12-4 and J usage is TRBJ2-5, with D tentatively TRBD1 or TRBD2 (5 bases each). This CDR3 spans 12 amino acids. Trimming shortened V by 8 bases and J by 5 bases, and 12 bases separated the two germline ends. The CDR3 reads CASGNWGETQYF. DNA of the CDR3: TGTGCCAGCGGGAACTGGGGGGAGACCCAGTACTTC.

This sequence joins TRBV3-1 and TRBJ2-1; 7 positions match TRBD2. The J segment lost 0 bases and the V segment lost 4 bases, leaving 6 bases of the junction unmatched. The V gene's germline CDR1 is LGHDT and CDR2 YNNKEL (reference sequence). There are 16 residues in the CDR3. This chain's CDR3 is CASSPWGGSSYNEQFF. The CDR3 DNA reads TGTGCCAGCAGCCCCTGGGGCGGGAGCTCCTACAATGAGCAGTTCTTC.

This clonotype was seen a handful of times. J is TRBJ2-3 and V is TRBV7-2; TRBD2 agrees at 12 bases. The germline gives CDR1 SGHTA, CDR2 FQGNSA. Trimming at V came to 4 bases and at J to 6 bases, leaving 8 bases not matched to a gene. This CDR3 is 16 amino acids long. The DNA for the CDR3 is TGTGCCAGCAGCTCAGGACTAGCGGGAAAGGGGGATACGCAGTATTTT. It encodes CASSSGLAGKGDTQYF.

The rearrangement uses TRBV20-1 and TRBJ1-2, with D unresolved. The V gene's germline CDR1 is DFQATT and CDR2 SNEGSKA (reference sequence). CDR3 length: 12 amino acids. V was cut by 1 base and J by 6 bases, with 9 bases left in between. The CDR3 loop is CSARGVEHGYTF. The CDR3 bases are TGCAGTGCTAGAGGGGTTGAGCATGGCTACACCTTC.

The rearrangement uses TRBV29-1 and TRBJ2-7; 10 bases map to TRBD2. J was trimmed by 3 bases and V by 0 bases; bases with no gene match: 5. This CDR3 comprises 15 residues. In germline, CDR1 is SQVTM, CDR2 ANQGSEA. The CDR3 spells CSVEDVASGSYEQYF. The CDR3 DNA is TGCAGCGTTGAAGATGTGGCTAGCGGGAGCTACGAGCAGTACTTC.

Comments on this clonotype: At one end, the junction sequence differs from germline, possibly due to a read error. V usage is TRBV6-2 or TRBV6-3 and J usage is TRBJ1-1; no definite D call. The CDR3 is made up of 14 amino acids. CDR1 and CDR2 from the germline V gene are MNHEY and SVGEGT. In DNA, the CDR3 is TGTGCCAGCAGTCCCGATACTTCTTACACTGAAACTTTCTTT. It specifies CASSPDTSYTETFF.

The chain carries TRBV7-2 and TRBJ2-5; D ambiguous. The J call may be faulty, since TRBJ2-7 better matches the DNA end. CDR1 is SGHTA and CDR2 is FQGNSA in the germline V gene. The CDR3 contains 14 residues. The CDR3 loop is CASRNGQSSYEQYF. In DNA form, the CDR3 reads TGTGCCAGCCGGAACGGGCAAAGCTCCTACGAGCAGTACTTC.

This clonotype was counted between two and nine times. The rearrangement links TRBV28 to TRBJ1-5; D remains ambiguous. The CDR3 runs 13 residues. Trimming removed 7 bases from V and 7 bases from J, with 14 bases in between. In germline, CDR1 is MDHEN, CDR2 SYDVKM. The CDR3 loop is CASTERVRQPQHF. The CDR3 region has the DNA TGTGCCAGCACCGAGCGGGTCCGCCAGCCCCAGCATTTT. The variable domain in full, completed from reference TRBV28 and TRBJ1-5, reads DVKVTQSSRYLVKRTGEKVFLECVQDMDHENMFWYRQDPGLGLRLIYFSYDVKMKEKGDIPEGYSVSREKKERFSLILESASTNQTSMYLCASTERVRQPQHFGDGTRLSIL.

The rearrangement uses TRBV28 and TRBJ1-2; D is perhaps TRBD1 (6 bases). CDR3 length: 13 amino acids. The germline gives CDR1 MDHEN, CDR2 SYDVKM. V was pared by 3 bases and J by 8 bases, with 13 bases between. DNA for the CDR3: TGTGCCAGCAGTTTCTGGGGGGGCCGCGGCTACACCTTC. Translated: CASSFWGGRGYTF.

The rearrangement uses TRBV28 and TRBJ1-1, with TRBD1 identical over 7 bases. V lost 6 bases and J lost 3; bases outside the gene matches: 4. The CDR3 loop spans 13 amino acids. Looked up from germline, CDR1 is MDHEN and CDR2 is SYDVKM. The CDR3 spells CASRDRVYTEAFF. CDR3 nucleotide sequence: TGTGCCAGCAGAGACAGGGTTTACACTGAAGCTTTCTTT.

A remark on this clonotype: A much larger clonotype is one base distant, so this may be a read error. The chain uses TRBV6-5 and TRBJ2-7; 12 positions match TRBD2. Germline V CDR1 and CDR2: MNHEY, SVGAGI. CDR3 length equals 15 residues. CDR3 residues: CTSSYSTSGGYEQYF. The DNA of the CDR3 is TGTACCAGCAGTTACTCGACTAGCGGGGGTTACGAGCAGTACTTC.

This chain links TRBV6-5 with TRBJ1-1; TRBD1 aligns across 7 bases. The CDR3 totals 13 residues. CDR1 and CDR2 (germline): MNHEY, SVGAGI. The J segment lost 5 bases and the V segment lost 6 bases, leaving 6 bases of the junction unmatched. The CDR3 spells CASRDRTETEAFF. CDR3 DNA sequence: TGTGCCAGCAGGGACAGGACGGAGACTGAAGCTTTCTTT.

The CDR3 DNA follows: TGCGCCAGCAGCTTGGTTCCAGCCACAGATACGCAGTATTTT. This codes for CASSLVPATDTQYF. The chain links TRBV5-1 to TRBJ2-3; D uncertain. The CDR3 extends over 14 amino acids. V shed 0 bases and J shed 2 bases, with 7 bases lying between them. The germline CDR1 and CDR2 sequences are SGHRS and YFSETQ.

In its sample, this clonotype was seen a few times. The chain recombines TRBV29-1 with TRBJ2-5, with 7 nucleotides matching TRBD1. The V and J ends lost 6 bases and 2 bases, in that order; junction bases with no gene match: 9. Germline lookup yields CDR1 SQVTM and CDR2 ANQGSEA. The CDR3 runs to 14 residues. The CDR3 region has the DNA TGCAGCGTGAGACAGGGAATGGGGCAAGAGACCCAGTACTTC. This gives the protein CSVRQGMGQETQYF.

The V gene is TRBV27, the J gene TRBJ2-3, with D unresolved. The CDR3 is 13 amino acids. From germline, CDR1 is MNHEY and CDR2 SMNVEV (reference sequence). V gave up 3 bases and J gave up 2 bases, with 6 bases separating them. CDR3 nucleotide sequence: TGTGCCAGCAGTTTTTTCCACACAGATACGCAGTATTTT. It is translated as CASSFFHTDTQYF.

This clonotype was counted a few times. V and J are TRBV20-1 and TRBJ2-3, with 7 nucleotides matching TRBD2. The V and J ends lost 7 bases and 6 bases, in that order; junction bases with no gene match: 10. The germline CDR1 and CDR2 sequences are DFQATT and SNEGSKA (reference sequence). The CDR3 has 13 amino acids. DNA for the CDR3: TGCAGTGAGCGGGACTCCCCCACCGATACGCAGTATTTT. Translated: CSERDSPTDTQYF.

CDR3 loop: CASSLGLGSTEAFF. DNA of the CDR3: TGTGCCAGCAGCTTAGGGTTGGGGAGCACTGAAGCTTTCTTT. The chain is built from TRBV7-2 and TRBJ1-1; D uncertain. Germline-derived CDR1 and CDR2 are SGHTA and FQGNSA. Trimming cost V 1 base and J 4 bases, with 10 bases left between them. The CDR3 spans 14 residues.